The entry that follows covers one TCR beta chain sequence. Germline CDR1 reads KGHSH; CDR2 reads LQKENI. After removal of 5 bases from V and 4 bases from J, the junction contained 9 bases not matched to a gene. The CDR3 contains 16 residues. Sequencing targeted expressed TCRB transcripts, as all isolated RNA had been reverse transcribed. Assay: immunoSEQ multiplex PCR; the TCRdb copy retains only in-frame clones and omits some. Of 120,000 to 150,000 clones listed, about 9.4% are singletons. The data are from a study of beta chain features in type 1 diabetes. Blood was drawn once from each donor into heparinised tubes. The draws averaged roughly 120 mL.

Sequenced sample: naive CD4+ T cells from blood. The chain combines TRBV18 with TRBJ2-5; 11 nucleotides match TRBD1. The sequence derives from a man aged 18 to 30 in good health. CDR3 bases: TGTGCCAGCTCAGCCGATCGGACAGGGGGCTCAGAGACCCAGTACTTC. Amino acid sequence: CASSADRTGGSETQYF. The variable domain in full, with the rest retrieved from reference TRBV18 and TRBJ2-5, is NAGVMQNPRHLVRRRGQEARLRCSPMKGHSHVYWYRQLPEEGLKFMVYLQKENIIDESGMPKERFSAEFPKEGPSILRIQQVVRGDSAAYFCASSADRTGGSETQYFGPGTRLLVL.